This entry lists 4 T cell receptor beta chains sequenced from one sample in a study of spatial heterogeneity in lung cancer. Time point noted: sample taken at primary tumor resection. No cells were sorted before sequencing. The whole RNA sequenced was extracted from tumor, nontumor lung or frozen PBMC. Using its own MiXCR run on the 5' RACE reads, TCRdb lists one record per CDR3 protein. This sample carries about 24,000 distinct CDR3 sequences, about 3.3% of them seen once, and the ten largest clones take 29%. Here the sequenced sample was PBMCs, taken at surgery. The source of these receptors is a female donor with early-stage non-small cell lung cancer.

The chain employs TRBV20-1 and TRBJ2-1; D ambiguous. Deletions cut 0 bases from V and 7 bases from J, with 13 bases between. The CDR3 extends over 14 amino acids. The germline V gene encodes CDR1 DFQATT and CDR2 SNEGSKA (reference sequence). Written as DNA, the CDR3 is TGCAGTGCTAGAGATCCGGGTATCTTTAATGAGCAGTTCTTC. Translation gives CSARDPGIFNEQFF.

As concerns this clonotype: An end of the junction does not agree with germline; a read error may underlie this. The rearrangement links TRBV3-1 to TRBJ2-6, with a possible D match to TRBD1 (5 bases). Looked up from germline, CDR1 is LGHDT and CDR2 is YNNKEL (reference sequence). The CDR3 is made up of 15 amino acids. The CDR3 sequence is CASSHPFSGANVPTF. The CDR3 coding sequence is TGTGCCAGCAGCCATCCCTTTTCTGGGGCCAACGTCCCGACTTTC.

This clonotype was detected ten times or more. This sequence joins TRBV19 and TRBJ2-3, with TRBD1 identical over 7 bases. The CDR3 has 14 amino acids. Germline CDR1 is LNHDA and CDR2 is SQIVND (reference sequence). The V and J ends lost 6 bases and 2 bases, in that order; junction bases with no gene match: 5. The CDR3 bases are TGTGCCAGTAGGGGCAGGGGGATCACAGATACGCAGTATTTT. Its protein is CASRGRGITDTQYF.

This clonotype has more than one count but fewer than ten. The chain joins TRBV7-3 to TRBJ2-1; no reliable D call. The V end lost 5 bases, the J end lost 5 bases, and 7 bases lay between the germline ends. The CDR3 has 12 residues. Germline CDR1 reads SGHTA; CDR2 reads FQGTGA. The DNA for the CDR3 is TGTGCCAGCAGCCAGGCTAACAATGAGCAGTTCTTC. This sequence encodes CASSQANNEQFF.